This T cell receptor (beta chain) was documented in a study of siplizumab effects on memory and regulatory T cells. Study-wide findings and caveats: There were only a minor fraction of alloreactive clones that mapped to unstimulated subsets. Mappable alloreactive CD4+ clones came from Treg cells around 70% of the time on average with siplizumab, against 25% to 30% in controls. Alloreactive sequences tracing back to unstimulated CD4+ memory cells fell significantly with siplizumab.

Sequencing of each sample assayed roughly 9.8 x 10^4 TCR templates. The table came from immunoSEQ multiplex PCR; TCRdb's copy has only in-frame clones and leaves some out. This sample carries 50,000 or so clones, about 97% of them seen once, and the ten largest clones take 0.64%. As regards this clone: Its cognate antigen is unknown.

The V gene lost 7 bases and the J gene lost 8 bases, with 17 bases spanning the gap. CDR1 and CDR2 (germline): MNHEY, SMNVEV (reference sequence). CDR3 size: 13 residues. The sequence was obtained from a human donor in good health. V gene TRBV27 combines with J gene TRBJ1-2, with a weak D call TRBD1 (5 bases). Material for sequencing was naive CD4+ T cells sorted from blood. The CDR3 sequence is CASTFARGGGYTF. The CDR3 DNA reads TGTGCCAGCACCTTCGCGAGGGGTGGAGGCTACACCTTC.